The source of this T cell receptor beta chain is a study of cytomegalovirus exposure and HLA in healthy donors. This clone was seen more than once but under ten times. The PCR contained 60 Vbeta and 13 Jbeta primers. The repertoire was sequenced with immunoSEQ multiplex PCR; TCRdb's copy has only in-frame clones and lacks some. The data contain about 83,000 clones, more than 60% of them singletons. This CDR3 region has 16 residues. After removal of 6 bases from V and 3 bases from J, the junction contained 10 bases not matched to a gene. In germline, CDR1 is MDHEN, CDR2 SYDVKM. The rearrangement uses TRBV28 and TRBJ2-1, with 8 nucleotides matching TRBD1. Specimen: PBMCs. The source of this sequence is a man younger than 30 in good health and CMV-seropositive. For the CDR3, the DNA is TGTGCCAGCAGCCCGTTGGACAGGGTTGGCTACAATGAGCAGTTCTTC. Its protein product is CASSPLDRVGYNEQFF.